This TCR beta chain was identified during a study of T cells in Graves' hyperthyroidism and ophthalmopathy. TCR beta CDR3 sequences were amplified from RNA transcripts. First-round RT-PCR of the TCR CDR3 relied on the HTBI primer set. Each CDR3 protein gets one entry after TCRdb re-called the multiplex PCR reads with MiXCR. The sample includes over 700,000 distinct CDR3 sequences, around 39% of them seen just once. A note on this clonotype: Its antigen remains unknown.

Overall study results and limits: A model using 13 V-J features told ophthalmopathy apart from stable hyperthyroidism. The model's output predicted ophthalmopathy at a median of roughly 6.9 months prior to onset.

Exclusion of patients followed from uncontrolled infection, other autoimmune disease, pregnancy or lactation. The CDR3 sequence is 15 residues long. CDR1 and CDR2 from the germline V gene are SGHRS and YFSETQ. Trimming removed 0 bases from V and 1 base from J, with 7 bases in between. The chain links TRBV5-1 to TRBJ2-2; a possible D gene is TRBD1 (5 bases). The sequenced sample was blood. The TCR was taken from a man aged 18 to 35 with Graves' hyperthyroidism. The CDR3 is CASSLADRNTGELFF. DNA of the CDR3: TGCGCCAGCAGCTTGGCCGACAGGAACACCGGGGAGCTGTTTTTT. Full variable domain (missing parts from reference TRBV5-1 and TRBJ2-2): KAGVTQTPRYLIKTRGQQVTLSCSPISGHRSVSWYQQTPGQGLQFLFEYFSETQRNKGNFPGRFSGRQFSNSRSEMNVSTLELGDSALYLCASSLADRNTGELFFGEGSRLTVL.